This entry lists 19 T cell receptor beta chains sequenced from one sample in a study of T cells in tuberculosis. After thawing and overnight rest, PBMC were stained with GMM-loaded CD1B tetramer, viability dye and anti-CD3 for sorting. The CD1B tetramers carried C32 glucose monomycolate purified from Rhodococcus equi. TCRdb keeps only in-frame clones here, not all; method: immunoSEQ multiplex PCR. The data contain about 58,000 clones, approximately 85% of them singletons. The sequencing input was CD1b-GMM tetramer-negative cells sorted from PBMCs. These receptors were collected from an adult woman with latent tuberculosis.

This sequence joins TRBV6-5 and TRBJ1-2; no reliable D call. V was clipped by 5 bases and J by 4 bases, with 11 bases between them. Germline lookup yields CDR1 MNHEY and CDR2 SVGAGI. This CDR3 region has 13 residues. The CDR3 here is CASSAEVSYGYTF. The CDR3 region has the DNA TGTGCCAGCAGTGCTGAGGTTTCCTATGGCTACACCTTC.

This clone was seen only once. The chain joins TRBV7-9 to TRBJ2-7, with TRBD1 matching over 7 bases. Germline trimming cut 3 bases from V and 5 bases from J; bases unmatched to any gene: 7. CDR1 is SEHNR and CDR2 is FQNEAQ in the germline V gene (reference sequence). The CDR3 covers 14 residues. CDR3 nucleotides: TGTGCCAGCAGCTTGACAGGGAGTTTCGACGAGCAGTACTTC. This sequence encodes CASSLTGSFDEQYF.

V usage is TRBV14 and J usage is TRBJ1-3; D perhaps matches TRBD1 (5 bases). The CDR3 loop spans 16 amino acids. Per the germline V gene, CDR1 is SGHDN and CDR2 is FVKESK. Trimming pared 6 bases from V and 0 bases from J, leaving 15 bases between. This chain's CDR3 is CASSRQLPSSGNTIYF. CDR3 nucleotides: TGTGCCAGCAGTAGACAGCTTCCTAGCTCTGGAAACACCATATATTTT.

This clone occurred once. V gene TRBV7-2 combines with J gene TRBJ2-3; 11 nucleotides line up with TRBD2. The CDR3 loop spans 17 amino acids. The V gene's germline CDR1 is SGHTA and CDR2 FQGNSA. J was trimmed by 1 base and V by 0 bases; bases with no gene match: 3. The CDR3 region has the DNA TGTGCCAGCAGCTTAGCAGGACTAGCGGGCGGCACAGATACGCAGTATTTT. Translating gives CASSLAGLAGGTDTQYF.

The chain uses TRBV27 and TRBJ1-1; D unclear. The CDR3 sequence is 13 residues long. Looked up from germline, CDR1 is MNHEY and CDR2 is SMNVEV (reference sequence). Trimming removed 3 bases from V and 2 bases from J, with 7 bases in between. CDR3 sequence: CASSLNLNTEAFF. The DNA for the CDR3 is TGTGCCAGCAGTTTGAACTTAAACACTGAAGCTTTCTTT.

The chain carries TRBV6-4 and TRBJ2-3; the D gene is possibly TRBD2 (5 bases). Germline V gene lookup returns CDR1 MRHNA and CDR2 SNTAGT. The CDR3 spans 15 residues. V was trimmed by 3 bases and J by 2 bases, leaving 12 bases between them. Here the CDR3 DNA reads TGTGCCAGCAGTGAAGAGGTAGCGATCACAGATACGCAGTATTTT. This sequence encodes CASSEEVAITDTQYF.

The rearrangement joins TRBV27 to TRBJ2-5; a weak D match, TRBD2 (5 bases). The CDR3 has 14 amino acids. CDR1 MNHEY and CDR2 SMNVEV come from the germline V gene (reference sequence). Trimming cost V 7 bases and J 1 base, with 13 bases left between them. The CDR3 DNA reads as TGTGCCAGCAAGGGTACTAGGACCCAAGAGACCCAGTACTTC. This sequence encodes CASKGTRTQETQYF.

This clone was counted once. This chain joins TRBV4-1 and TRBJ2-7; D uncertain. The V end lost 1 base, the J end lost 3 bases, and 22 bases lay between the germline ends. The CDR3 spans 18 residues. Germline CDR1 and CDR2: MGHRA and YSYEKL. This chain's CDR3 is CASSQALISPKAHYEQYF. The CDR3, as DNA: TGCGCCAGCAGCCAAGCTCTCATTAGCCCGAAGGCCCACTACGAGCAGTACTTC.

The rearrangement joins TRBV9 to TRBJ1-2; TRBD1 agrees at 7 bases. CDR3 length equals 15 residues. The V segment lost 1 base and the J segment 1 base; nucleotides outside the gene matches: 4. CDR1 and CDR2 (germline): SGDLS, YYNGEE. DNA for the CDR3: TGTGCCAGCAGCGTATCGTCAGGGGGTAACTATGGCTACACCTTC. This gives the protein CASSVSSGGNYGYTF.

CDR3 nucleotides: TGCAGCGTTGAAGATCTTAACAACTCCTACGAGCAGTACTTC. This codes for CSVEDLNNSYEQYF. The chain uses TRBV29-1 and TRBJ2-7, with unresolved D. Trimming left V 0 bases short and J 0 bases short, with 9 bases between. The CDR3 is 14 amino acids. Germline V gives CDR1 SQVTM, CDR2 ANQGSEA.

This chain joins TRBV6-6 and TRBJ1-2; 9 nucleotides match TRBD1. Germline trimming cut 2 bases from V and 7 bases from J; bases unmatched to any gene: 8. Germline V CDR1 and CDR2: MNHNY, SVGAGI (reference sequence). This CDR3 comprises 15 residues. The CDR3: CASSYTGQGSGGYTF. The CDR3 DNA is TGTGCCAGCAGTTACACGGGACAGGGCTCGGGTGGCTACACCTTC.

V is TRBV29-1 and J is TRBJ1-2; TRBD1 matches at 10 bases. Germline V CDR1 and CDR2: SQVTM, ANQGSEA. The CDR3 consists of 14 residues. Losses at the gene ends were 4 bases for V and 2 bases for J; bases not matched to a gene: 4. CDR3 loop: CSVGDRGLNYGYTF. The CDR3 DNA reads TGCAGCGTTGGCGACAGGGGGCTAAACTATGGCTACACCTTC.

There are a few counts of this clone. CDR3 protein: CASSQGGGPSGAQETQYF. The DNA for the CDR3 is TGCGCCAGCAGCCAAGGTGGGGGGCCTAGCGGGGCGCAAGAGACCCAGTACTTC. The V call is TRBV4-1, the J call TRBJ2-5; 9 bases are shared with TRBD2. Trimming at V came to 1 base and at J to 2 bases, leaving 11 bases not matched to a gene. Germline CDR1 is MGHRA and CDR2 is YSYEKL. This CDR3 spans 18 amino acids.

This chain uses TRBV7-2 with TRBJ2-5, with 7 bases lining up with TRBD2. This CDR3 has 13 amino acids. With V trimmed by 6 bases and J by 5 bases, 6 bases remained unmatched. The germline V gene has CDR1 SGHTA and CDR2 FQGNSA. CDR3 sequence reads: CASRATSMETQYF. The CDR3 region has the DNA TGTGCCAGCAGGGCGACTAGCATGGAGACCCAGTACTTC.

The table lists this clone with a count of one. The rearrangement joins TRBV30 to TRBJ2-1; 10 nucleotides agree with TRBD2. The CDR3 covers 15 residues. V lost 0 bases to trimming and J lost 6 bases; unmatched junction nucleotides: 5. In germline, CDR1 is GTSNPN, CDR2 SVGIG (reference sequence). The CDR3: CAWSVGSGRINEQFF. The CDR3 region has the DNA TGTGCCTGGAGTGTCGGTAGCGGGAGGATCAATGAGCAGTTCTTC.

The rearrangement links TRBV5-3 to TRBJ1-6, with D perhaps matching TRBD1 (6 bases). TRBV5-3 is placed among ORFs of uncertain function. V was trimmed by 2 bases and J by 6 bases, leaving 9 bases between them. CDR3 length: 14 amino acids. In DNA form, the CDR3 reads TGTGCCAGAAGCTTCGAACAGGGTAATTCACCCCTCCACTTT. It is translated as CARSFEQGNSPLHF.

The chain joins TRBV2 to TRBJ2-2, with D possibly TRBD2 on 6 matching bases. The CDR3 spans 16 residues. Trimming removed 4 bases at V and 5 bases at J, with 17 bases between. Germline CDR1 SNHLY, CDR2 FYNNEI. CDR3 region: CASSGGRESKTGELFF. DNA for the CDR3: TGTGCCAGCAGTGGAGGACGGGAGTCAAAGACCGGGGAGCTGTTTTTT.

The V gene is TRBV12-5, the J gene TRBJ2-7; 8 bases fit TRBD1. The CDR3 consists of 14 residues. Germline-derived CDR1 and CDR2 are LGHNT and FRNRAP. The V segment lost 2 bases and the J segment 2 bases; nucleotides outside the gene matches: 2. The DNA for the CDR3 is TGTGCTAGTGGTTTGTCACAGGGGGCCTACGAGCAGTACTTC. Encoded protein: CASGLSQGAYEQYF.

The chain employs TRBV30 and TRBJ2-1; 13 nucleotides line up with TRBD2. Germline values: CDR1 GTSNPN, CDR2 SVGIG (reference sequence). There are 14 residues in the CDR3. Germline trimming cut 8 bases from V and 12 bases from J; bases unmatched to any gene: 13. CDR3 in amino acids: CARRPAGLAGRQFF. In nucleotides, the CDR3 is TGTGCCCGTAGGCCGGCGGGACTAGCGGGACGGCAGTTCTTC.